Each of the 3 T cell receptor beta chains below was sequenced from the same sample in a study of cytomegalovirus exposure and HLA in healthy donors. 60 Vbeta and 13 Jbeta primers were used in PCR. Clones were read by immunoSEQ multiplex PCR, and TCRdb kept only the in-frame ones, dropping some. Of 160,000 or so clones listed, 70% to 85% were seen once; the top ten hold 1.1% to 1.5%. The material sequenced was PBMCs. The source is a male donor in good health and CMV-seronegative.

This clone appeared once. The rearrangement joins TRBV11-2 to TRBJ2-7, with 9 bases lining up with TRBD1. In germline, CDR1 is SGHAT, CDR2 FQNNGV. V gave up 5 bases and J gave up 4 bases; unmatched junction bases: 9. CDR3 length equals 15 residues. The CDR3 DNA reads as TGTGCCAGCAGCGGTAGGACAGGGGCACGGTACGAGCAGTACTTC. Protein: CASSGRTGARYEQYF. The whole variable domain, remainder taken from reference TRBV11-2 and TRBJ2-7, is EAGVAQSPRYKIIEKRQSVAFWCNPISGHATLYWYQQILGQGPKLLIQFQNNGVVDDSQLPKDRFSAERLKGVDSTLKIQPAKLEDSAVYLCASSGRTGARYEQYFGPGTRLTVT.

V is TRBV5-1 and J is TRBJ2-3; D possibly corresponds to TRBD2 (6 bases). Germline lookup yields CDR1 SGHRS and CDR2 YFSETQ. The CDR3 totals 15 residues. Trimming shortened V by 0 bases and J by 0 bases, and 8 bases separated the two germline ends. The CDR3 loop is CASSLGGTSTDTQYF. CDR3 DNA sequence: TGCGCCAGCAGCTTGGGAGGGACTAGCACAGATACGCAGTATTTT.

The chain joins TRBV25-1 to TRBJ2-5, with TRBD2 as a possible D gene (6 bases). CDR1 is MGHDK, CDR2 SYGVNS, per germline. The CDR3 runs 13 residues. The V and J ends lost 4 bases and 2 bases respectively, with 8 bases between them. The CDR3 DNA sequence: TGTGCCAGCAGTGCGGGACTTCAAGAGACCCAGTACTTC. Amino acids: CASSAGLQETQYF.